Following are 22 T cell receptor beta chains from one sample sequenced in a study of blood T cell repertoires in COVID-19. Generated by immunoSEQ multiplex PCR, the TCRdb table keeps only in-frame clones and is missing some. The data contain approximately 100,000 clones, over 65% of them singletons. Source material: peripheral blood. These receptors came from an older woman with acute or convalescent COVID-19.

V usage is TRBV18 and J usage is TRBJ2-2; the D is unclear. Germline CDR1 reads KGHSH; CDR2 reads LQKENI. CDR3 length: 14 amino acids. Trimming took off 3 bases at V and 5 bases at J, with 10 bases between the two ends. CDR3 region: CASSPVPGTGELFF. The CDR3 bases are TGTGCCAGCTCACCTGTCCCCGGGACCGGGGAGCTGTTTTTT.

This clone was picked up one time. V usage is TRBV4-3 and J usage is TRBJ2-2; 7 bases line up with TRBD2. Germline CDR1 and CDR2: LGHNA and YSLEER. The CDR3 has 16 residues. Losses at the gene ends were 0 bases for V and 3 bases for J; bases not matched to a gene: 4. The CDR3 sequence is CASSQEASGYTGELFF. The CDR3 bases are TGCGCCAGCAGCCAAGAGGCTAGCGGTTACACCGGGGAGCTGTTTTTT.

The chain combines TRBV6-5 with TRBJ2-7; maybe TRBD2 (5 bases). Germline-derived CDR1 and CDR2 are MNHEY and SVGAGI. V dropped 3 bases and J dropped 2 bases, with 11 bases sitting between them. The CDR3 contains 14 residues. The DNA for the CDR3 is TGTGCCAGCAGTTATCGGCTAGCTGCCTACGAGCAGTACTTC. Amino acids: CASSYRLAAYEQYF.

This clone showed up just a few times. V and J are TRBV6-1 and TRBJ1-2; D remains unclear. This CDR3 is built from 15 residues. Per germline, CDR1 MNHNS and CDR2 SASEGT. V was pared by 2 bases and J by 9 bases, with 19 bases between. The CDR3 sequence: CASSELGKAPGSYTF. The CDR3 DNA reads TGTGCCAGCAGTGAACTCGGAAAGGCCCCGGGGAGCTACACCTTC.

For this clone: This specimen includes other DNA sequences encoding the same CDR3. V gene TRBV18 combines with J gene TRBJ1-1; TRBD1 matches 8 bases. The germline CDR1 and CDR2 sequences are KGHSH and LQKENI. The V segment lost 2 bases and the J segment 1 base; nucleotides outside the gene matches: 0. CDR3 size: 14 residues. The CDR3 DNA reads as TGTGCCAGCTCACCAACAGGGGGGAACACTGAAGCTTTCTTT. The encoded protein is CASSPTGGNTEAFF.

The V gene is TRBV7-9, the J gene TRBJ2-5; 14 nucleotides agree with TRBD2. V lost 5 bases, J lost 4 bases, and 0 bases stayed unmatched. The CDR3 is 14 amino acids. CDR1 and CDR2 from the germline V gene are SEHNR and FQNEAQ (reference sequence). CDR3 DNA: TGTGCCAGCAGCGGGACTAGCGGGAGAGAGACCCAGTACTTC. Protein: CASSGTSGRETQYF.

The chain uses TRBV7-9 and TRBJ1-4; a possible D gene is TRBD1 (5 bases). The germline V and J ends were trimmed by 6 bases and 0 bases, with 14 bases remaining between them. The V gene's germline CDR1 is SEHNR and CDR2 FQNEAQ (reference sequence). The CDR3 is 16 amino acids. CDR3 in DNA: TGTGCCAGCAGACCACCTGGGGCAGCAACTAATGAAAAACTGTTTTTT. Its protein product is CASRPPGAATNEKLFF.

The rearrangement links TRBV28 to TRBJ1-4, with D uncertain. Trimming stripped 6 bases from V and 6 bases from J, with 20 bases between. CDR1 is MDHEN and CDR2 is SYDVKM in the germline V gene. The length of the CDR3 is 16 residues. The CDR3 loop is CASRTAAAERYEKLFF. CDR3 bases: TGTGCCAGCAGGACCGCTGCGGCAGAACGCTATGAAAAACTGTTTTTT.

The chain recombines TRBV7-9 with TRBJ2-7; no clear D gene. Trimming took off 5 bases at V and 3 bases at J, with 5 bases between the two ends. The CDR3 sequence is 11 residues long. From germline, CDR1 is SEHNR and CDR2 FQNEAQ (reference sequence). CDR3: CASSPNYEQYF. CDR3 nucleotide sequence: TGTGCCAGCAGCCCTAACTACGAGCAGTACTTC.

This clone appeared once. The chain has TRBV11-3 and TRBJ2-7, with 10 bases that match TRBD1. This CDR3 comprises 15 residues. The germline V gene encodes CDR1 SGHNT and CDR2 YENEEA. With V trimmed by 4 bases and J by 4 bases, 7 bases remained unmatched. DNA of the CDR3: TGTGCCAGCAGCTCGACCGGGACAGGGGATTACGAGCAGTACTTC. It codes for CASSSTGTGDYEQYF.

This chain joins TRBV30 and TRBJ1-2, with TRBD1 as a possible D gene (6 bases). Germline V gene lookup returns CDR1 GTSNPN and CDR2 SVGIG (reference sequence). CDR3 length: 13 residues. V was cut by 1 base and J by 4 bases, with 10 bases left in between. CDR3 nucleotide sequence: TGTGCCTGGAGTGGGACAGCTGGCTATGGCTACACCTTC. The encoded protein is CAWSGTAGYGYTF.

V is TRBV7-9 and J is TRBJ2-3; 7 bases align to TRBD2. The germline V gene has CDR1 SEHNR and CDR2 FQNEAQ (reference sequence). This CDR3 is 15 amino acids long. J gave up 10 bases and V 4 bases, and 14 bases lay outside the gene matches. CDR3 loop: CASSSPRGVFGAQYF. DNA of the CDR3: TGTGCCAGCAGCTCGCCCCGGGGGGTATTTGGGGCGCAGTATTTT. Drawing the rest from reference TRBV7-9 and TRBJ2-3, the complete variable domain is DTGVSQNPRHKITKRGQNVTFRCDPISEHNRLYWYRQTLGQGPEFLTYFQNEAQLEKSRLLSDRFSAERPKGSFSTLEIQRTEQGDSAMYLCASSSPRGVFGAQYFGPGTRLTVL.

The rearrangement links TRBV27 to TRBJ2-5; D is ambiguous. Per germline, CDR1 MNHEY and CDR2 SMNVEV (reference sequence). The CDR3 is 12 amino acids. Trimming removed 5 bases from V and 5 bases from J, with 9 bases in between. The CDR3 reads CASSRPRETQYF. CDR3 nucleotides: TGTGCCAGCAGTCGTCCCCGGGAGACCCAGTACTTC.

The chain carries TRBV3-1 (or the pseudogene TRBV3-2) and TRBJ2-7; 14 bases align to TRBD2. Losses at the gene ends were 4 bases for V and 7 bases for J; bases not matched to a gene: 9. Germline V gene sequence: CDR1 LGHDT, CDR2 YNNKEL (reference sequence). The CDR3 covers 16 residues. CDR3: CASSRGLAGGPWEQYF. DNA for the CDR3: TGTGCCAGCAGCCGAGGACTAGCGGGGGGACCCTGGGAGCAGTACTTC.

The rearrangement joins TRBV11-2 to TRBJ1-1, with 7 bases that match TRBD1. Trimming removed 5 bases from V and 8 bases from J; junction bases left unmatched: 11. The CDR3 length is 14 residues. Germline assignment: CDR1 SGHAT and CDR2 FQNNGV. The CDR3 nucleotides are TGTGCCAGCAGCCCGACAGGGACAGCGATGGAAGCTTTCTTT. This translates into CASSPTGTAMEAFF.

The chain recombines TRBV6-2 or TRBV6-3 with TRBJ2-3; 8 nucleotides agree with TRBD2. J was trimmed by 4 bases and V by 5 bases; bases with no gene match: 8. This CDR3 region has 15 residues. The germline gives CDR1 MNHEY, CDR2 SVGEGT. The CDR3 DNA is TGTGCCAGCAGTCAGGGGAGCGGGAGTTCAGATACGCAGTATTTT. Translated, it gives CASSQGSGSSDTQYF.

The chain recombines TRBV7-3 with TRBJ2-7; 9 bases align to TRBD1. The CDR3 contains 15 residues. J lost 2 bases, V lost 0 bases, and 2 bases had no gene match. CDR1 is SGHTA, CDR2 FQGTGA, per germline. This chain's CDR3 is CASSLTGTGTYEQYF. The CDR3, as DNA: TGTGCCAGCAGCTTAACAGGGACAGGGACCTACGAGCAGTACTTC. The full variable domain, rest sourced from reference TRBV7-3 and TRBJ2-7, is GAGVSQTPSNKVTEKGKYVELRCDPISGHTALYWYRQSLGQGPEFLIYFQGTGAADDSGLPNDRFFAVRPEGSVSTLKIQRTERGDSAVYLCASSLTGTGTYEQYFGPGTRLTVT.

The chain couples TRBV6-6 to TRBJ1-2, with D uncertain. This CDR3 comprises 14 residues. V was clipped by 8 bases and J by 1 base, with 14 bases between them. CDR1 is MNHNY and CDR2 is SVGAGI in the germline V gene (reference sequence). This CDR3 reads CASLRLTVNYGYTF. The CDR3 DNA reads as TGTGCCAGCCTTCGACTGACGGTTAACTATGGCTACACCTTC.

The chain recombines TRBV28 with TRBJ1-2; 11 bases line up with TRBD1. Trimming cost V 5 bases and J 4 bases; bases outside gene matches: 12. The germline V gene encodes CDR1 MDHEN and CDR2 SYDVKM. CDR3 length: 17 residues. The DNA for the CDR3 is TGTGCCAGCAGTCCGACGGGAGGGGACAGGGGGATCTATGGCTACACCTTC. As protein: CASSPTGGDRGIYGYTF.

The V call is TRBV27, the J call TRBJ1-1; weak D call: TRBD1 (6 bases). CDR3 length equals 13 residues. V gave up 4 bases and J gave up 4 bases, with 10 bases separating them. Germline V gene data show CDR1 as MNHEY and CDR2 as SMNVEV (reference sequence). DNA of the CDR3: TGTGCCAGCAGTTCAGGGGTCCCCACTGAAGCTTTCTTT. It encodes CASSSGVPTEAFF.

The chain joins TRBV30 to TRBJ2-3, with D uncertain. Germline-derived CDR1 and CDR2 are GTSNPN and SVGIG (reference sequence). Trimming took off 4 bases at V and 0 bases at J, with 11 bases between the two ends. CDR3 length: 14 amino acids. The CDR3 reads CAWTHGTSTDTQYF. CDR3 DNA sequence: TGTGCCTGGACCCACGGTACTAGCACAGATACGCAGTATTTT.

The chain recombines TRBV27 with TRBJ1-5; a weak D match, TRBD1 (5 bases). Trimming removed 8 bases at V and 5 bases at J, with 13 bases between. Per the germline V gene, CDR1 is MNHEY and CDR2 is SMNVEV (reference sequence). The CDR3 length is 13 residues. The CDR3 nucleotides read TGTGCCAGCCAGGGCAGGGTCGATCAGCCCCAGCATTTT. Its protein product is CASQGRVDQPQHF.